The clone carrying this T cell receptor beta chain was seen at least ten times. Its antigen is unknown. This sample stems from a study of T cells in Graves' hyperthyroidism and ophthalmopathy. V dropped 6 bases and J dropped 4 bases, with 9 bases sitting between them. The CDR3 totals 12 residues. Germline-derived CDR1 and CDR2 are SEHNR and FQNEAQ (reference sequence). Study results and limitations: Model output signaled ophthalmopathy a median around 6.9 months ahead of onset.

Template material for amplifying TCR beta CDR3 regions consisted of RNA transcripts. The HTBI primer set drove a first-round RT-PCR of the TCR CDR3. TCRdb itself ran the multiplex PCR reads through MiXCR, one entry per CDR3 protein. The sample includes about 610,000 distinct CDR3 sequences, 14% to 15% of them seen just once. Ophthalmopathy patients had moderate-to-severe active disease, CAS ≥3, NOSPECS ≥4, and disease duration under 3 months. Specimen: blood. The origin of this receptor is a woman aged 35 to 49 with Graves' ophthalmopathy. This chain connects TRBV7-9 to TRBJ2-5; the D gene is possibly TRBD1 (5 bases). CDR3 residues: CASRRGTETQYF. For the CDR3, the DNA is TGTGCCAGCAGAAGGGGAACAGAGACCCAGTACTTC.